The T cell receptor beta chain described here comes from a study of T cells after yellow fever vaccination. Regarding the study as a whole: CD4 and CD8 compartments shared a small share of clonotypes, likely from convergent recombination. Clones that expanded after primary vaccination mostly reappeared after the booster (roughly 96% CD4, 75% to 90% CD8).

In the case of this clonotype: Its antigen is undetermined.

The study made its TCR cDNA through 5'RACE template switching. That step introduced a universal primer site along with UMIs. TCRdb re-called the 5' RACE reads through MiXCR, storing one row per CDR3 protein. The table records a few hundred thousand distinct CDR3 sequences, 8.7% of them present only once. The V and J ends lost 3 bases and 5 bases respectively, with 8 bases between them. CDR1 LNHDA and CDR2 SQIVND come from the germline V gene (reference sequence). The CDR3 spans 13 residues. The receptor's source is a man aged 18 to 29 who received the YFV17D yellow fever vaccine. The sequencing used PBMCs, collected on the day of the first yellow fever vaccination. The chain employs TRBV19 and TRBJ1-5, with D hard to call. This chain's CDR3 is CASSIRLDQPQHF. The CDR3 nucleotides read TGTGCCAGTAGTATCCGGCTAGATCAGCCCCAGCATTTT.